These 9 T cell receptor beta chains originate from one sample sequenced in a study of identical twins (dated by TCRdb to the mid-2010s). The library was obtained by 5' RACE. TCRdb lists the instrument as Illumina HiSeq 2000. In TCRdb, the public reads were trimmed at Q25 with fastp and aligned with MiXCR, with productive beta chains retained. Identical CDR3 protein sequences are pooled into one entry, listed with their most common genes and DNA. The sample records 450,000 or so distinct CDR3 sequences, over 11% of which are singletons. The ten largest clones take up about 0.94% of the sample. The sample also formed part of further work on yellow fever vaccine responses in identical twins.

The sample comprised CD4+ T cells sorted from blood. The receptors derive from a young woman in good health.

This clonotype has a handful of counts. The V gene is TRBV27, the J gene TRBJ2-1, with D hard to call. CDR1 and CDR2 from the germline V gene are MNHEY and SMNVEV (reference sequence). The CDR3 has 11 amino acids. V dropped 5 bases and J dropped 9 bases, with 8 bases sitting between them. The CDR3 DNA is TGTGCCAGCAGTGCGAGGTTTGAGCAGTTCTTC. It is translated as CASSARFEQFF.

The chain links TRBV5-6 to TRBJ1-5; D unclear. The V end lost 2 bases, the J end lost 4 bases, and 13 bases lay between the germline ends. The CDR3 is 15 residues long. Germline CDR1 SGHDT, CDR2 YYEEEE. In nucleotides, the CDR3 is TGTGCCAGCAGCTTAGGTCAAGGACCAAATCAGCCCCAGCATTTT. Translating it yields CASSLGQGPNQPQHF. Based on the CDR3 plus reference TRBV5-6 and TRBJ1-5, the full variable domain is DAGVTQSPTHLIKTRGQQVTLRCSPKSGHDTVSWYQQALGQGPQFIFQYYEEEERQRGNFPDRFSGHQFPNYSSELNVNALLLGDSALYLCASSLGQGPNQPQHFGDGTRLSIL.

A few counts support this clonotype. The chain recombines TRBV12-3 or TRBV12-4 with TRBJ1-6; a weak D match, TRBD1 (6 bases). The V end was cut by 5 bases, the J end by 9 bases, with 14 bases between. The CDR3 extends over 14 amino acids. As DNA, the CDR3 is TGTGCCAGCAGTCTGCTGGGGGCTGGTTCACCCCTCCACTTT. Amino acids: CASSLLGAGSPLHF.

This chain uses TRBV25-1 with TRBJ2-7, with a weak D call TRBD1 (5 bases). CDR3 size: 15 residues. Germline CDR1 is MGHDK and CDR2 is SYGVNS. The germline V and J ends were trimmed by 3 bases and 4 bases, with 16 bases remaining between them. CDR3 DNA: TGTGCCAGCAGTGATAGGGGAAGGTCAAAGTACGAGCAGTACTTC. Translating gives CASSDRGRSKYEQYF.

As concerns this clonotype: A read error is possible here, since a much larger clone lies one base away. The chain recombines TRBV5-1 with TRBJ2-3; 8 bases map to TRBD1. With V trimmed by 0 bases and J by 11 bases, 8 bases remained unmatched. The CDR3 length is 14 residues. CDR1 is SGHRS, CDR2 YFSETQ, per germline. The CDR3 loop is CASSLAGQALMQYF. In DNA, the CDR3 is TGCGCCAGCAGCTTGGCGGGACAGGCCCTTATGCAGTATTTT.

The chain has TRBV30 and TRBJ1-5; 9 bases agree with TRBD1. The CDR3 contains 14 residues. V lost 4 bases, J lost 5 bases, and 6 bases stayed unmatched. Germline CDR1 and CDR2: GTSNPN and SVGIG (reference sequence). CDR3 DNA sequence: TGTGCCTGGATGCCACAGGGGGCCTATCAGCCCCAGCATTTT. Amino acid sequence: CAWMPQGAYQPQHF.

The V and J genes are TRBV9 and TRBJ2-3; D is unresolved. Looked up from germline, CDR1 is SGDLS and CDR2 is YYNGEE. This CDR3 has 13 amino acids. The germline V and J ends were trimmed by 5 bases and 3 bases, with 10 bases remaining between them. This CDR3 reads CASSLHHTDTQYF. The DNA of the CDR3 is TGTGCCAGCAGTCTCCACCATACAGATACGCAGTATTTT.

This clonotype was recorded at least ten times. The CDR3 coding sequence is TGCGCCAGCACGCGGCAACCCGGTTCCGGGGAGCTGTTTTTT. It codes for CASTRQPGSGELFF. The chain has TRBV5-1 and TRBJ2-2; no definite D call. Trimming pared 6 bases from V and 6 bases from J, leaving 15 bases between. The germline gives CDR1 SGHRS, CDR2 YFSETQ. CDR3 length: 14 residues.

V is TRBV15 and J is TRBJ2-5; TRBD2 matches at 11 bases. The CDR3 covers 15 residues. After removal of 0 bases from V and 5 bases from J, the junction contained 2 bases not matched to a gene. Germline-derived CDR1 and CDR2 are LNHNV and YYDKDF (reference sequence). CDR3 residues: CATSRDRLAGETQYF. The CDR3 DNA sequence: TGTGCCACCAGCAGAGACAGACTAGCGGGGGAGACCCAGTACTTC.